The rows below give T cell receptor beta chains drawn from one sample of a study of blood T cells in healthy people across ages. Each CDR3 protein is one row after TCRdb ran MiXCR on the 5' RACE reads. This repertoire shows more than 1,400,000 distinct CDR3 sequences, 42% found once; its top ten account for approximately 7.9%. What was sequenced was blood. These receptors all stem from a woman aged 18-29 years in good health. Each CDR3 is given with its conserved first and last residue. D genes are given only for firm matches. Clone size is not always given. Where it is, it says once, few, many or a class for expanded clones.

CDR3	DNA	size	D	J	V
CASSWGLAGAGAKNIQYF	TGCGCCAGCAGCTGGGGACTAGCGGGGGCGGGGGCCAAAAACATTCAGTACTTC	NA	TRBD2	TRBJ2-4	TRBV5-1
CASKPGQGANEKLFF	TGTGCCAGCAAACCGGGACAGGGTGCTAATGAAAAACTGTTTTTT	NA	TRBD1	TRBJ1-4	TRBV12-3/TRBV12-4
CASGLGLPDGELFF	TGTGCCAGCGGCTTGGGACTACCCGACGGGGAGCTGTTTTTT	few	TRBD2	TRBJ2-2	TRBV7-2
CSAEGAQSLSYEQYF	TGCAGTGCTGAGGGGGCCCAGTCTCTCTCCTACGAGCAGTACTTC	NA	TRBD1	TRBJ2-7	TRBV20-1
CAWSVQRTGTGELFF	TGTGCCTGGAGTGTACAGAGAACCGGGACCGGGGAGCTGTTTTTT	NA	NA	TRBJ2-2	TRBV30
CASSAAPGGNGYTF	TGTGCCAGCAGTGCCGCGCCGGGAGGAAATGGCTACACCTTC	NA	NA	TRBJ1-2	TRBV28
CASSSPGAPINQPQYF	TGTGCCAGCAGTTCCCCGGGGGCCCCAATCAATCAGCCCCAGTATTTT	NA	NA	TRBJ2-3	TRBV28
CASRRTGGMNTEAFF	TGTGCCAGCAGGAGGACAGGGGGTATGAACACTGAAGCTTTCTTT	NA	TRBD1	TRBJ1-1	TRBV2
CASSPPTTLVEGYTF	TGTGCCAGCTCACCTCCCACGACTCTCGTGGAGGGCTACACCTTC	NA	NA	TRBJ1-2	TRBV18
CSARAENLYEQYF	TGCAGTGCTAGAGCCGAGAACCTCTACGAGCAGTACTTC	NA	NA	TRBJ2-7	TRBV20-1
CAISVNSGVNNYEQYF	TGTGCCATCAGTGTTAATTCGGGGGTTAACAACTACGAGCAGTACTTC	NA	NA	TRBJ2-7	TRBV10-3
CARGGNKDQPQHF	TGTGCGAGGGGCGGGAATAAGGATCAGCCCCAGCATTTT	NA	NA	TRBJ1-5	TRBV2